This passage covers 25 T cell receptor beta chains from one sample sequenced in a study of breast tumors, draining lymph nodes, adjacent tissues (dated by TCRdb to the mid-2010s). Library method: multiplex PCR. TCRdb names Illumina HiSeq 2000 as the instrument used. The public reads were quality trimmed at Q25 with fastp and then assembled into clones with MiXCR by TCRdb, keeping productive beta chains. A single entry per CDR3 protein holds the most common genes and DNA from its merged rows. The sample records 150,000 to 200,000 distinct CDR3 sequences, approximately 30% of which are singletons. Clones ranked in the top ten supply around 4.5% of the sample. Lymph node samples came from the axillary draining lymph nodes of breast cancer patients. What was sequenced was axillary lymph node tissue. These receptors came from a female donor with breast cancer. Some clones in this sample may be carry-over from other donors' samples.

This clonotype was seen at least ten times. The rearrangement links TRBV7-9 to TRBJ2-4, with D possibly being TRBD1 or TRBD2 (5 bases each). V was shortened by 3 bases and J by 9 bases, with 15 bases between the two germline ends. Germline V gene sequence: CDR1 SEHNR, CDR2 FQNEAQ (reference sequence). CDR3 length: 14 amino acids. CDR3 residues: CASSFLDTGGIQYF. CDR3 nucleotide sequence: TGTGCCAGCAGCTTCCTGGACACCGGAGGCATTCAGTACTTC.

This clonotype has ten or more counts. The gene calls are TRBV18 and TRBJ2-7, with D maybe TRBD1 (5 bases). The germline gives CDR1 KGHSH, CDR2 LQKENI. CDR3 length: 12 residues. Trimming stripped 5 bases from V and 6 bases from J, with 11 bases between. The CDR3 sequence is CASSSGSAEQYF. Written as DNA, the CDR3 is TGTGCCAGCTCATCAGGGTCGGCCGAGCAGTACTTC. The full variable domain, completed using reference TRBV18 and TRBJ2-7, is NAGVMQNPRHLVRRRGQEARLRCSPMKGHSHVYWYRQLPEEGLKFMVYLQKENIIDESGMPKERFSAEFPKEGPSILRIQQVVRGDSAAYFCASSSGSAEQYFGPGTRLTVT.

This clonotype has ten or more counts. The chain links TRBV10-3 to TRBJ2-3; 8 bases fit TRBD2. The CDR3 totals 16 residues. Germline lookup yields CDR1 ENHRY and CDR2 SYGVKD. Trimming cost V 6 bases and J 3 bases; bases outside gene matches: 11. As DNA, the CDR3 is TGTGCCATCAGCCCAACTAGCGGAGGAGGAACAGATACGCAGTATTTT. The encoded protein is CAISPTSGGGTDTQYF.

Ten or more counts support this clonotype. The chain links TRBV7-9 to TRBJ2-1, with TRBD1 matching over 9 bases. V was clipped by 6 bases and J by 1 base; unmatched bases: 10. Germline assignment: CDR1 SEHNR and CDR2 FQNEAQ (reference sequence). CDR3 length: 17 residues. The CDR3 DNA follows: TGTGCCAGCAGTTACCCGACAGGGGGAGGGTCCTACAATGAGCAGTTCTTC. This translates into CASSYPTGGGSYNEQFF.

This clonotype was recorded many times. V gene TRBV5-6 combines with J gene TRBJ1-2; TRBD1 aligns across 10 bases. CDR1 is SGHDT, CDR2 YYEEEE, per germline. The CDR3 consists of 14 residues. V lost 4 bases and J lost 3; bases outside the gene matches: 3. As DNA, the CDR3 is TGTGCCAGCAGCGAGACAGGGGGCTACTATGGCTACACCTTC. Translation: CASSETGGYYGYTF.

This clonotype was observed many times. The chain uses TRBV7-8 and TRBJ2-7; the D call may be TRBD1 or TRBD2 (5 bases each). This CDR3 contains 16 residues. Germline V gene data show CDR1 as SGHVS and CDR2 as FQNEAQ. Trimming stripped 2 bases from V and 1 base from J, with 15 bases between. CDR3 protein: CASSLSTGAFSYEQYF. The CDR3 region has the DNA TGTGCCAGCAGCTTAAGTACCGGGGCCTTTTCCTACGAGCAGTACTTC. Variable domain in full (rest from reference TRBV7-8 and TRBJ2-7): GAGVSQSPRYKVAKRGQDVALRCDPISGHVSLFWYQQALGQGPEFLTYFQNEAQLDKSGLPSDRFFAERPEGSVSTLKIQRTQQEDSAVYLCASSLSTGAFSYEQYFGPGTRLTVT.

This clonotype was counted many times. V is TRBV11-2 and J is TRBJ2-1; 7 positions agree with TRBD1. In germline, CDR1 is SGHAT, CDR2 FQNNGV. The CDR3 length is 14 residues. The V gene end was trimmed by 4 bases and the J gene end by 6 bases; junction bases not matched to a gene: 6. The CDR3 loop is CASSWTGTANEQFF. For the CDR3, the DNA is TGTGCCAGCAGCTGGACCGGGACAGCCAATGAGCAGTTCTTC.

Turning to this clonotype: This clone may be a read error of a much larger clone one base away. The J gene is TRBJ2-1, the V gene TRBV14; 7 nucleotides align to TRBD1. CDR1 is SGHDN and CDR2 is FVKESK in the germline V gene. This CDR3 is built from 15 residues. CDR3 in amino acids: CASSLIVTGTHEPFF. The CDR3 coding sequence is TGTGCCAGCAGCTTGATTGTGACAGGGACCCATGAGCCGTTCTTC.

The sample holds many counts of this clonotype. The J gene is TRBJ2-3, the V gene TRBV10-3; 7 bases map to TRBD2. Germline values: CDR1 ENHRY, CDR2 SYGVKD. The length of the CDR3 is 14 residues. Trimming cost V 6 bases and J 4 bases; bases outside gene matches: 7. Here the CDR3 reads CAIREAGVADTQYF. The DNA of the CDR3 is TGTGCCATCAGGGAGGCGGGAGTCGCAGATACGCAGTATTTT.

This clonotype was recorded at least ten times. This sequence joins TRBV7-8 and TRBJ2-1, with TRBD1 matching over 9 bases. This CDR3 spans 16 amino acids. V lost 2 bases, J lost 3 bases, and 5 bases stayed unmatched. Germline assignment: CDR1 SGHVS and CDR2 FQNEAQ. The CDR3 region has the DNA TGTGCCAGCAGCTTATGGCGGGACAGGGACTACAATGAGCAGTTCTTC. Translating it yields CASSLWRDRDYNEQFF. Full variable domain (rest looked up from reference TRBV7-8 and TRBJ2-1): GAGVSQSPRYKVAKRGQDVALRCDPISGHVSLFWYQQALGQGPEFLTYFQNEAQLDKSGLPSDRFFAERPEGSVSTLKIQRTQQEDSAVYLCASSLWRDRDYNEQFFGPGTRLTVL.

This clonotype was recorded at least ten times. The chain is built from TRBV20-1 and TRBJ2-7; perhaps D is TRBD1 or TRBD2 (5 bases each). The CDR3 is 14 amino acids. The V end lost 6 bases, the J end lost 3 bases, and 18 bases lay between the germline ends. Germline V gene data show CDR1 as DFQATT and CDR2 as SNEGSKA (reference sequence). CDR3 bases: TGCAGTGCGAACCCCCCCGGGACGAACTACGAGCAGTACTTC. Translation gives CSANPPGTNYEQYF.

Of note for this clonotype: A much larger clone lies a single base off, so this may be a read error. The chain employs TRBV7-8 and TRBJ2-1, with a weak D call TRBD1 (6 bases). Germline values: CDR1 SGHVS, CDR2 FQNEAQ. The CDR3 has 15 amino acids. The CDR3 protein is CASSLDGQIPNEQLF. In DNA, the CDR3 is TGTGCCAGCAGCTTAGACGGACAGATACCCAATGAGCAGCTCTTC.

This clonotype was observed a few times. This clone may be a read error of a much larger clone one base away. The J gene is TRBJ2-1, the V gene TRBV2; either TRBD1 or TRBD2 may supply D (5 bases each). The germline V gene encodes CDR1 SNHLY and CDR2 FYNNEI. The CDR3 is 16 residues long. V gave up 2 bases and J gave up 5 bases, with 16 bases separating them. The CDR3 DNA sequence: TGTGCCAGCAGTGAACCTCTCTACGGGGCCAACAATGAGCAGTTCTTC. Translation: CASSEPLYGANNEQFF.

There are many counts of this clonotype. V gene TRBV7-2 combines with J gene TRBJ1-2; D gene ambiguous. The V gene lost 5 bases and the J gene lost 4 bases, with 14 bases spanning the gap. CDR1 and CDR2 (germline): SGHTA, FQGNSA. The CDR3 extends over 14 amino acids. The CDR3 region is CASSQGPRSYGYTF. For the CDR3, the DNA is TGTGCCAGCAGCCAAGGACCAAGGAGCTATGGCTACACCTTC.

This sequence joins TRBV10-3 and TRBJ2-1; 7 nucleotides line up with TRBD2. The CDR3 runs to 15 residues. Per germline, CDR1 ENHRY and CDR2 SYGVKD. V trimming: 3 bases; J trimming: 7 bases; junction bases outside the gene matches: 9. The CDR3 bases are TGTGCCATCAGTGACGTGGGGGGAGCGGGGAATGAGCAGTTCTTC. Its translation: CAISDVGGAGNEQFF.

Note on this clonotype: A much larger clone is a single base away; this may be a read error. V usage is TRBV11-2 and J usage is TRBJ2-7; D perhaps matches TRBD1 (6 bases). The V gene's germline CDR1 is SGHAT and CDR2 FQNNGV. The CDR3 totals 15 residues. CDR3 in amino acids: CASSPRQVGVDERYF. CDR3 DNA: TGTGCCAGCAGCCCTCGACAGGTCGGGGTCGACGAGCGGTACTTC.

This clonotype was counted at least ten times. The V gene is TRBV2, the J gene TRBJ2-2, with a tentative D call TRBD2 (7 bases). Germline CDR1 and CDR2: SNHLY and FYNNEI. The CDR3 extends over 15 amino acids. Deletions cut 4 bases from V and 5 bases from J, with 14 bases between. DNA of the CDR3: TGTGCCAGCAGTGGGGGGGGGCGCAGAACCGGGGAGCTGTTTTTT. Residues: CASSGGGRRTGELFF.

This rearrangement joins TRBV2 to TRBJ1-1; TRBD1 matches at 8 bases. The germline gives CDR1 SNHLY, CDR2 FYNNEI. The CDR3 spans 16 residues. V lost 2 bases to trimming and J lost 0 bases; unmatched junction nucleotides: 5. DNA of the CDR3: TGTGCCAGCAGTGAAAGGAGGACAGGGTTGAACACTGAAGCTTTCTTT. It translates to CASSERRTGLNTEAFF.

In regard to this clonotype: This may come from a read error, since a much larger clone is one base off. This chain connects TRBV6-1 to TRBJ1-3; TRBD1 is a possible D gene (6 bases). Germline V gene data show CDR1 as MNHNS and CDR2 as SASEGT. CDR3 size: 16 residues. V lost 4 bases and J 0 bases, leaving 13 bases between the germline ends. The CDR3 DNA reads as TGTGCCAGCAGTGTACAGGGTTTCTTCTCTGGAAACACCATATATTTT. Translating it yields CASSVQGFFSGNTIYF.

This clonotype was counted between two and nine times. With a much larger clone just one base away, this may be a read error. The conserved closing phenylalanine or tryptophan is absent in this CDR3, likely reflecting a read error. The gene calls are TRBV9 and TRBJ1-2; D not certain. CDR1 is SGDLS, CDR2 YYNGEE, per germline. The germline V and J ends were trimmed by 0 bases and 6 bases, with 9 bases remaining between them. This CDR3 spans 13 amino acids. DNA of the CDR3: TGTGCCAGCAGCGTAGGAGGTCACGATGGCTACACCTCC. The encoded protein is CASSVGGHDGYTS.

On this clonotype itself: This sequence may be a read error, since a much larger clone differs from it by one base. V is TRBV18 and J is TRBJ2-7; no firm D call. The length of the CDR3 is 14 residues. Germline CDR1 reads KGHSH; CDR2 reads LQKENI. CDR3 amino acids: CTSSPEVFSYEQYF. The CDR3 coding sequence is TGTACCAGCTCACCAGAGGTTTTCTCCTACGAGCAGTACTTC. Filled out from reference TRBV18 and TRBJ2-7, the complete variable domain reads NAGVMQNPRHLVRRRGQEARLRCSPMKGHSHVYWYRQLPEEGLKFMVYLQKENIIDESGMPKERFSAEFPKEGPSILRIQQVVRGDSAAYFCTSSPEVFSYEQYFGPGTRLTVT.

A remark on this clonotype: Given a much more abundant clone one base away, this may be a read error. The V gene is TRBV20-1, the J gene TRBJ1-2; possible D gene TRBD1, 5 bases. This CDR3 is built from 14 residues. Germline-derived CDR1 and CDR2 are DFQATT and SNEGSKA (reference sequence). The CDR3 loop is CSTRTQGALAGYTF. CDR3 DNA sequence: TGCAGTACTAGAACTCAGGGCGCTTTGGCTGGCTACACCTTC.

This clonotype was recorded at least ten times. The chain couples TRBV4-2 to TRBJ2-7; 12 bases are a match to TRBD2. The CDR3 is 16 residues long. Trimming removed 4 bases from V and 5 bases from J; junction bases left unmatched: 9. The germline V gene has CDR1 LGHNA and CDR2 YNFKEQ. CDR3 protein: CASSPRLAGVLDEQYF. The DNA for the CDR3 is TGTGCCAGCAGCCCGAGACTAGCGGGAGTTTTGGACGAGCAGTACTTC.

This clonotype was counted at least ten times. The rearrangement uses TRBV12-3 or TRBV12-4 and TRBJ1-3; possible D gene TRBD1, 5 bases. CDR3 size: 14 residues. Between the trimmed V and J ends, which lost 6 bases and 2 bases, there was a span of 11 bases. CDR3 protein: CASRSRVAGNTIYF. Here the CDR3 DNA reads TGTGCCAGCAGATCCAGGGTTGCTGGAAACACCATATATTTT.

Ten or more counts support this clonotype. V is TRBV4-1 and J is TRBJ2-1, with D possibly being TRBD1 (6 bases). CDR1 is MGHRA, CDR2 YSYEKL, per germline. The CDR3 spans 13 residues. V was trimmed by 2 bases and J by 7 bases, leaving 9 bases between them. This CDR3 reads CASSQPDRNEQFF. DNA of the CDR3: TGCGCCAGCAGCCAACCGGACAGAAATGAGCAGTTCTTC.